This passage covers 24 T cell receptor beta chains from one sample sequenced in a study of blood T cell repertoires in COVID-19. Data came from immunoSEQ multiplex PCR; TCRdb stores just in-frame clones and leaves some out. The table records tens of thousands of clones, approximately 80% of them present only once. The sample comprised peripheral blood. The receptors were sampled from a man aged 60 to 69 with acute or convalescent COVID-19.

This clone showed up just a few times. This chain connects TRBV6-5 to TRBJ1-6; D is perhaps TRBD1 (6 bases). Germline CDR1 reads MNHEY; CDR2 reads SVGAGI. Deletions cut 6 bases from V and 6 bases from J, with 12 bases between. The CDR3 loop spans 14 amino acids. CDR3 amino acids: CASSDVRGNSPLHF. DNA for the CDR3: TGTGCCAGCAGCGACGTCAGGGGTAATTCACCCCTCCACTTT.

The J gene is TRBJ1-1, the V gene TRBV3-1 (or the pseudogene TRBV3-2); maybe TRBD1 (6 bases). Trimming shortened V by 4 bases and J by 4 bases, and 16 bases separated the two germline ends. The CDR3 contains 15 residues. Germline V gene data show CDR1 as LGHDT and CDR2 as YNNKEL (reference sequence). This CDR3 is CASSRYRERVTEAFF. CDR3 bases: TGTGCCAGCAGCCGTTACAGGGAGAGGGTCACTGAAGCTTTCTTT.

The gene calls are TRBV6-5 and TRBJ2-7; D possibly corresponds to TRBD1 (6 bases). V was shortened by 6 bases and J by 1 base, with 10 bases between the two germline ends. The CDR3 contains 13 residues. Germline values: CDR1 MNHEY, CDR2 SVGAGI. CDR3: CASRGRGSYEQYF. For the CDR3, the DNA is TGTGCCAGCAGGGGCAGGGGATCCTACGAGCAGTACTTC.

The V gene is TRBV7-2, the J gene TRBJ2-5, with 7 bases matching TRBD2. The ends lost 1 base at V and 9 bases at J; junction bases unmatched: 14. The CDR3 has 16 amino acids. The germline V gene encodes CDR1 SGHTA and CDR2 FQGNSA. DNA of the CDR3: TGTGCCAGCAGCTTAGATAGTTGGGCGGGAGTTAGGGCCCAGTACTTC. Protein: CASSLDSWAGVRAQYF.

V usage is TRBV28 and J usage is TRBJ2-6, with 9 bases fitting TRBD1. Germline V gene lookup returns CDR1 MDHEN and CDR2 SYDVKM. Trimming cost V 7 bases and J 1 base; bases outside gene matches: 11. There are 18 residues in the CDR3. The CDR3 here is CASKESGQGSSGANVLTF. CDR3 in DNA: TGTGCCAGCAAGGAATCTGGACAGGGGTCTTCTGGGGCCAACGTCCTGACTTTC.

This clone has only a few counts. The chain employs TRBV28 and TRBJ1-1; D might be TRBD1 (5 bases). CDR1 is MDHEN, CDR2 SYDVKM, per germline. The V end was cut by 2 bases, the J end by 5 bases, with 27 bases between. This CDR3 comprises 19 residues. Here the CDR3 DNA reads TGTGCCAGCAGTTTAAGTAAATTGTACGCTCGGGGGACTTATACTGAAGCTTTCTTT. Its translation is CASSLSKLYARGTYTEAFF. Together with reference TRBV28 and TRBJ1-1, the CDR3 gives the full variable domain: DVKVTQSSRYLVKRTGEKVFLECVQDMDHENMFWYRQDPGLGLRLIYFSYDVKMKEKGDIPEGYSVSREKKERFSLILESASTNQTSMYLCASSLSKLYARGTYTEAFFGQGTRLTVV.

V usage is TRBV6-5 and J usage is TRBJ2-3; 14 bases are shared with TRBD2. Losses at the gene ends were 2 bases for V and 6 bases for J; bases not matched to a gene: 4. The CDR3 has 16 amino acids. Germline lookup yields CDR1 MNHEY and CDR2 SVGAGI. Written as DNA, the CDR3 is TGTGCCAGCAGTTACGGACTAGCGGGGGGTTTTGATACGCAGTATTTT. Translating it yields CASSYGLAGGFDTQYF.

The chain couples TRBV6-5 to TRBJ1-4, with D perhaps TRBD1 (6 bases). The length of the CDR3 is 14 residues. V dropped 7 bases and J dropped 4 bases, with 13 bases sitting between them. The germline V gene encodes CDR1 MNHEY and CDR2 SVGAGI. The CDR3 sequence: CASKTGTINEKLFF. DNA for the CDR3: TGTGCCAGCAAAACAGGGACGATTAATGAAAAACTGTTTTTT.

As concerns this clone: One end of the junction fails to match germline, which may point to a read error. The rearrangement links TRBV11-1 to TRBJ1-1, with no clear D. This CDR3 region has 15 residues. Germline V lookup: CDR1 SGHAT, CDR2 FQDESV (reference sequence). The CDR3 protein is CASSLAGPENTKAFF. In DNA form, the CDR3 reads TGTGCCAGCAGCTTAGCAGGTCCAGAGAACACTAAAGCTTTCTTT.

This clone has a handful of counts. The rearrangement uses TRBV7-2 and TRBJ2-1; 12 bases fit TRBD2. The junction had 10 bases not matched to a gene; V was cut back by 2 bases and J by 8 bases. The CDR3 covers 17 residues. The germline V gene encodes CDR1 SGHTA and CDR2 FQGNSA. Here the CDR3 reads CASSLRGWTSGEDEQFF. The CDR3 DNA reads TGTGCCAGCAGCTTAAGGGGATGGACTAGCGGGGAGGATGAGCAGTTCTTC.

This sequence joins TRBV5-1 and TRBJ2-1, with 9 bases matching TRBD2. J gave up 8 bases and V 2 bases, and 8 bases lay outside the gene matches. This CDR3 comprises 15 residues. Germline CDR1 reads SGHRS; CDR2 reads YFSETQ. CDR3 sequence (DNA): TGCGCCAGCAGCTTAACGGGACTAGCTTCCGATGAGCAGTTCTTC. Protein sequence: CASSLTGLASDEQFF.

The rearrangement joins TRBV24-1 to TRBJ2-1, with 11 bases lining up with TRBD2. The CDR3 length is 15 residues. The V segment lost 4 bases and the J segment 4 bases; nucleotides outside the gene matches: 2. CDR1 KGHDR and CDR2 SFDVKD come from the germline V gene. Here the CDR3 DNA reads TGTGCCACCAGTGAGATAGCGGGGGGGTACAATGAGCAGTTCTTC. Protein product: CATSEIAGGYNEQFF.

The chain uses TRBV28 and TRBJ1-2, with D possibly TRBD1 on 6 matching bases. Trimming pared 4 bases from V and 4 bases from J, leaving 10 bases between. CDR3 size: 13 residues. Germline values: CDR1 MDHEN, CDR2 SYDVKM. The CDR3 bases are TGTGCCAGCAGTTCCGGACAGCTCTATGGCTACACCTTC. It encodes CASSSGQLYGYTF.

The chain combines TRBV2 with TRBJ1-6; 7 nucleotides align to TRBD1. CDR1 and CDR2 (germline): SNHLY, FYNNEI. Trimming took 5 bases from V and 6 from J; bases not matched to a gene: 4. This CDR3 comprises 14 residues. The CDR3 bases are TGTGCCAGCAGTAGGGGGCAGGGTAATTCACCCCTCCACTTT. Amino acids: CASSRGQGNSPLHF.

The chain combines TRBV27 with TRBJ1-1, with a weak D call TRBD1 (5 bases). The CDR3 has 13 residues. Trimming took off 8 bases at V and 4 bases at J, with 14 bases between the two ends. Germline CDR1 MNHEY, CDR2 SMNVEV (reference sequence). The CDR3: CASSGGAGTEAFF. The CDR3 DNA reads TGTGCCAGCTCGGGGGGAGCGGGCACTGAAGCTTTCTTT.

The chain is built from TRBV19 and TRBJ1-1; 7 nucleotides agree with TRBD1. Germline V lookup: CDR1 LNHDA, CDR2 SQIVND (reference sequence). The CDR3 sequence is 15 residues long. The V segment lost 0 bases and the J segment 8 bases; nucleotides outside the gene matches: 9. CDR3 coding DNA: TGTGCCAGTAGTATAGATATAGGACAGGCCCTAGAAGCTTTCTTT. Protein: CASSIDIGQALEAFF.

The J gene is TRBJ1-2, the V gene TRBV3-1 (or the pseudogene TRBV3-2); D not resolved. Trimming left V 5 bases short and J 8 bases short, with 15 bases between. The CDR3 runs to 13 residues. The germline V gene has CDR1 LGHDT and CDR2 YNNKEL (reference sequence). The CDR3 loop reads CASSERAPRGYTF. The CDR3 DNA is TGTGCCAGCAGCGAGCGGGCACCGCGGGGCTACACCTTC.

The CDR3: CASSSTGSEQYF. In nucleotides, the CDR3 is TGTGCCAGCAGCTCGACAGGGTCCGAGCAGTACTTC. This chain links TRBV7-9 with TRBJ2-7; 7 bases line up with TRBD1. The CDR3 totals 12 residues. V lost 4 bases, J lost 6 bases, and 3 bases stayed unmatched. The germline V gene has CDR1 SEHNR and CDR2 FQNEAQ (reference sequence).

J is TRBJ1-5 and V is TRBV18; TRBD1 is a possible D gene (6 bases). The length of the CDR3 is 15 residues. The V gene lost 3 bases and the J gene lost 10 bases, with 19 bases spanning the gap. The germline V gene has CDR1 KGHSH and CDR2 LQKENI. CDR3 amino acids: CASSPGTPPSSPQHF. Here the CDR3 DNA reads TGTGCCAGCTCACCCGGGACACCCCCATCCAGCCCCCAGCATTTT.

CDR3 loop: CAWTHGAGKETQYF. The CDR3 nucleotides read TGTGCCTGGACCCATGGGGCGGGGAAAGAGACCCAGTACTTC. V usage is TRBV30 and J usage is TRBJ2-5; tentative D call: TRBD2 (6 bases). The CDR3 is made up of 14 amino acids. CDR1 and CDR2 (germline): GTSNPN, SVGIG (reference sequence). V gave up 4 bases and J gave up 3 bases, with 15 bases separating them.

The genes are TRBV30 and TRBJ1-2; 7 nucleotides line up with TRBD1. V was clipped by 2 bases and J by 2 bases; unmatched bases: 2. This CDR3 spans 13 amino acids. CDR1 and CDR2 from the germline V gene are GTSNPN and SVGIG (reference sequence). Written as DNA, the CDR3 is TGTGCCTGGAGTCCGACAGGGAACTATGGCTACACCTTC. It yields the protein CAWSPTGNYGYTF.

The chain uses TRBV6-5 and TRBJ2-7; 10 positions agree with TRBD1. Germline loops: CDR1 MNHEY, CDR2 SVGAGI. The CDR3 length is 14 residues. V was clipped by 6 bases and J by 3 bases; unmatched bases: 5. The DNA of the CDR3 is TGTGCCAGCAGGGGACAGGGGCCCTACTACGAGCAGTACTTC. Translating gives CASRGQGPYYEQYF.

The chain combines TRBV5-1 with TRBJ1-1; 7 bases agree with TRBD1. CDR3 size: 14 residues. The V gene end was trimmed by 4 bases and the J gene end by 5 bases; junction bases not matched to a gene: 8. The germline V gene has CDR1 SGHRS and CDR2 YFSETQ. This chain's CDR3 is CASSGRQGITEAFF. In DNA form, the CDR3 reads TGCGCCAGCAGCGGGAGACAGGGTATAACTGAAGCTTTCTTT.

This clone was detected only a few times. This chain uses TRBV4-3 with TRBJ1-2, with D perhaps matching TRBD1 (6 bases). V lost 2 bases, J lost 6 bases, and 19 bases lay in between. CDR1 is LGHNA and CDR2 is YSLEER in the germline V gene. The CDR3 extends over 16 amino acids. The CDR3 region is CASSQYILEQGDGYTF. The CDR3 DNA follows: TGCGCCAGCAGCCAATATATTCTCGAACAGGGAGATGGCTACACCTTC.